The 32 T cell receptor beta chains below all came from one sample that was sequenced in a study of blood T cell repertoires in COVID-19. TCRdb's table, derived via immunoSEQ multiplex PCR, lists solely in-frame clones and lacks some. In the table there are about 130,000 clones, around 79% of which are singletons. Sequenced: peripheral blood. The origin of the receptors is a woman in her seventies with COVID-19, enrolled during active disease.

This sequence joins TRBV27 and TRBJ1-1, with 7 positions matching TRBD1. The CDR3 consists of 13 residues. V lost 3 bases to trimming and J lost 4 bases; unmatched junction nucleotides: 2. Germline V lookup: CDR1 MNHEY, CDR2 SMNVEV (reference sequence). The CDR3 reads CASSLTGSTEAFF. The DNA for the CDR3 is TGTGCCAGCAGTTTGACAGGGAGCACTGAAGCTTTCTTT.

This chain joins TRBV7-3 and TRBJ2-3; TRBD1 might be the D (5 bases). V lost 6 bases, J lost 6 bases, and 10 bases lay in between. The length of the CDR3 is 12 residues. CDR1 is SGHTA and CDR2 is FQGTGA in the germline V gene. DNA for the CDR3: TGTGCCAGCAGTATTGGGGCGGATACGCAGTATTTT. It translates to CASSIGADTQYF.

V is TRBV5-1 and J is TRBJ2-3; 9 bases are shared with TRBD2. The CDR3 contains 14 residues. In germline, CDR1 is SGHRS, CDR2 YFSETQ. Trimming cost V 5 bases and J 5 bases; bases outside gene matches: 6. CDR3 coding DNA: TGCGCCAGCAGTACCGCGGGGGGGCTAGATACGCAGTATTTT. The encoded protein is CASSTAGGLDTQYF.

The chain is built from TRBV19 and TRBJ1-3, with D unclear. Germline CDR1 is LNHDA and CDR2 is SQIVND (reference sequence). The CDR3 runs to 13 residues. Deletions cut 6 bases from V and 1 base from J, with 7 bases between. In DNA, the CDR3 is TGTGCCAGTAGCGGGAGTTCTGGAAACACCATATATTTT. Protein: CASSGSSGNTIYF.

In nucleotides, the CDR3 is TGTGCCATCAGGGGGACAGGGGATCCCGGGGAGCTGTTTTTT. Translated: CAIRGTGDPGELFF. J is TRBJ2-2 and V is TRBV10-3; 10 nucleotides line up with TRBD1. The V segment lost 6 bases and the J segment 6 bases; nucleotides outside the gene matches: 4. Germline values: CDR1 ENHRY, CDR2 SYGVKD. This CDR3 is 14 amino acids long.

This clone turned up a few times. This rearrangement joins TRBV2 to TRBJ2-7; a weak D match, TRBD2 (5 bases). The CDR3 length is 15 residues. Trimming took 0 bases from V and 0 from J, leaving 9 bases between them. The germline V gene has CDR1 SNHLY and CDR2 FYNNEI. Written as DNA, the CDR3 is TGTGCCAGCAGTGAAGCGCTTACTAGCTCCTACGAGCAGTACTTC. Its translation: CASSEALTSSYEQYF.

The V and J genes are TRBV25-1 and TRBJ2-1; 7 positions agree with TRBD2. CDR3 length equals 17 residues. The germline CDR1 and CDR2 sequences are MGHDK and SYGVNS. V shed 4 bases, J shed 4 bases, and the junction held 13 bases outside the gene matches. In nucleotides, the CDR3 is TGTGCCAGCAGTGCGGGTGCCATGGGAGCGGGGTACAATGAGCAGTTCTTC. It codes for CASSAGAMGAGYNEQFF.

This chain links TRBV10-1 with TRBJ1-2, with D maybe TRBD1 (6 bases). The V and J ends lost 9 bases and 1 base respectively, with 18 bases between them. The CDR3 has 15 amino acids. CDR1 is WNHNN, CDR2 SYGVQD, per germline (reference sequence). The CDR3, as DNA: TGCGCCAGATGTTACCGGGACACCCATAACTATGGCTACACCTTC. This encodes CARCYRDTHNYGYTF.

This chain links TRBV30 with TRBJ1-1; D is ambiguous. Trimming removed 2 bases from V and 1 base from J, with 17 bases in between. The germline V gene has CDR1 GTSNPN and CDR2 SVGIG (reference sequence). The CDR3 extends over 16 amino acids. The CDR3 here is CAWSRGLGSQNTEAFF. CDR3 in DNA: TGTGCCTGGAGTCGAGGCCTCGGGAGTCAGAACACTGAAGCTTTCTTT. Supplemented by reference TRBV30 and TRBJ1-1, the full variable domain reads SQTIHQWPATLVQPVGSPLSLECTVEGTSNPNLYWYRQAAGRGLQLLFYSVGIGQISSEVPQNLSASRPQDRQFILSSKKLLLSDSGFYLCAWSRGLGSQNTEAFFGQGTRLTVV.

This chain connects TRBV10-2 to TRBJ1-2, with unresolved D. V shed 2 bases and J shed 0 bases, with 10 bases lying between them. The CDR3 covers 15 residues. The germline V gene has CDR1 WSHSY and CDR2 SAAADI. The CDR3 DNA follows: TGCGCCAGCAGTGAGAGGCGAGGAGCTAACTATGGCTACACCTTC. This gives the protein CASSERRGANYGYTF.

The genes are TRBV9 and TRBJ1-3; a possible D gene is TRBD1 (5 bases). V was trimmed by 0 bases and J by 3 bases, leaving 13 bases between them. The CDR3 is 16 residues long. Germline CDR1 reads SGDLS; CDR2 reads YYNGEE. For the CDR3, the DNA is TGTGCCAGCAGCGTAGGAGTGGGGGACTATGGAAACACCATATATTTT. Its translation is CASSVGVGDYGNTIYF.

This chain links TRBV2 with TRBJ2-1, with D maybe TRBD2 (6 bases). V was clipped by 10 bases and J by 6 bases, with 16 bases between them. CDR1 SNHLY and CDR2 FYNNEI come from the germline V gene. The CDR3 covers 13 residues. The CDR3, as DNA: TGTGCCATCAGCCCGGGACTGAGCAATGAGCAGTTCTTC. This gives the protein CAISPGLSNEQFF.

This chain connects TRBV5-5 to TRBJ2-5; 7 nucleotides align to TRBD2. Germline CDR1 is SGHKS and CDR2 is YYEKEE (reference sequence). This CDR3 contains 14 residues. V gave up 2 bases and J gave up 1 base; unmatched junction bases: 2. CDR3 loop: CASSFGGFQETQYF. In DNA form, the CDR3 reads TGTGCCAGCAGCTTCGGGGGGTTCCAAGAGACCCAGTACTTC.

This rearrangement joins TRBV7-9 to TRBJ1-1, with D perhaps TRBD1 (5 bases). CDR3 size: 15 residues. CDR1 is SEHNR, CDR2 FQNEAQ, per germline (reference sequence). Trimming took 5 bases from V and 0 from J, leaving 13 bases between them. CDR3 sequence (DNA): TGTGCCAGCAGCCCCCGGGGCGGGATGAACACTGAAGCTTTCTTT. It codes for CASSPRGGMNTEAFF.

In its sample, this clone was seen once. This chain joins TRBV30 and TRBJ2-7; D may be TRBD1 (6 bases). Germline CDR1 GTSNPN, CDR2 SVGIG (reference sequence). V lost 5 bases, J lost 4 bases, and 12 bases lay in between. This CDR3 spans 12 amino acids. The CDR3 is CAWGQSFYEQYF. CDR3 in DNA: TGTGCCTGGGGACAGTCGTTTTACGAGCAGTACTTC. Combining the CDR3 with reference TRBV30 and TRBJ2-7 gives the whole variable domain SQTIHQWPATLVQPVGSPLSLECTVEGTSNPNLYWYRQAAGRGLQLLFYSVGIGQISSEVPQNLSASRPQDRQFILSSKKLLLSDSGFYLCAWGQSFYEQYFGPGTRLTVT.

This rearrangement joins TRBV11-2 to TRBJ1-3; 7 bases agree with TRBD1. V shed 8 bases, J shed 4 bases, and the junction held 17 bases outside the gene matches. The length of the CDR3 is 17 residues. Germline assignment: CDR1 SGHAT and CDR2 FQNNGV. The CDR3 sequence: CASRVGQGGRGGNTIYF. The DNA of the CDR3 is TGTGCCAGCCGCGTGGGGCAGGGGGGTCGTGGAGGAAACACCATATATTTT. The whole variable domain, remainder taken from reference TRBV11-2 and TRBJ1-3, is EAGVAQSPRYKIIEKRQSVAFWCNPISGHATLYWYQQILGQGPKLLIQFQNNGVVDDSQLPKDRFSAERLKGVDSTLKIQPAKLEDSAVYLCASRVGQGGRGGNTIYFGEGSWLTVV.

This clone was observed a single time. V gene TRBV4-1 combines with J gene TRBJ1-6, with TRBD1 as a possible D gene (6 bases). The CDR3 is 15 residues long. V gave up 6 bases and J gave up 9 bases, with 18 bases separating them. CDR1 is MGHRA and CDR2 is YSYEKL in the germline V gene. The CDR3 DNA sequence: TGCGCCAGCAGGGCAGGGGATTCCCAGACTTCACCCCTCCACTTT. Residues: CASRAGDSQTSPLHF.

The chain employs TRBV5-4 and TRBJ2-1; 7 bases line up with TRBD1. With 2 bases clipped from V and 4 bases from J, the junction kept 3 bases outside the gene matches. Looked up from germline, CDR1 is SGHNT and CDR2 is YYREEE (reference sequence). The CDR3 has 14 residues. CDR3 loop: CASSFGTDYNEQFF. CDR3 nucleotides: TGTGCCAGCAGCTTCGGGACAGATTACAATGAGCAGTTCTTC.

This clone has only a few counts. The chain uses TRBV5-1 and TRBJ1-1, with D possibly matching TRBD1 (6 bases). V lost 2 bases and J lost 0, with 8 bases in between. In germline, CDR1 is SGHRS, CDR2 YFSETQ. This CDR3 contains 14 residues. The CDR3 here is CASSFSGVNTEAFF. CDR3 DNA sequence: TGCGCCAGCAGCTTCTCAGGGGTGAACACTGAAGCTTTCTTT.

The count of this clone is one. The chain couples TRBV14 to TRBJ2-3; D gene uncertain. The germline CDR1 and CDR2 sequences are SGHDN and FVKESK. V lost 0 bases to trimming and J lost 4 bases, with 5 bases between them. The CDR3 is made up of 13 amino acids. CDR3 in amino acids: CASSQDYSDTQYF. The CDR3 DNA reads TGTGCCAGCAGCCAAGACTACTCAGATACGCAGTATTTT.

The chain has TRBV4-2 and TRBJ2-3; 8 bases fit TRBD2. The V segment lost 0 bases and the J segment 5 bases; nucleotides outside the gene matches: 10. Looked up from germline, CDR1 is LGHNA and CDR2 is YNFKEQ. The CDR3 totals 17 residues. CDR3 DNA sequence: TGTGCCAGCAGCCAAGATAGACGAGCGGGGGTGGGAGATACGCAGTATTTT. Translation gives CASSQDRRAGVGDTQYF.

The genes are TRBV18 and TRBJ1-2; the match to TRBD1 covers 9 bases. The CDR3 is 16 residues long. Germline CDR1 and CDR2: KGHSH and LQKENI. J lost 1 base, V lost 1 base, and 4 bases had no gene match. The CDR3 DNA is TGTGCCAGCTCACCACTGGGGGACAGGGTTAACTATGGCTACACCTTC. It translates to CASSPLGDRVNYGYTF.

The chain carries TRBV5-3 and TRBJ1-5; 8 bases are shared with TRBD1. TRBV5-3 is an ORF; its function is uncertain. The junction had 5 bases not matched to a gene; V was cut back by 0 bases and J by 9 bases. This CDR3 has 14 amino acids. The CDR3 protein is CARSLGTGLRPQHF. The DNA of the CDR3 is TGTGCCAGAAGCTTGGGGACAGGGTTGCGGCCCCAGCATTTT.

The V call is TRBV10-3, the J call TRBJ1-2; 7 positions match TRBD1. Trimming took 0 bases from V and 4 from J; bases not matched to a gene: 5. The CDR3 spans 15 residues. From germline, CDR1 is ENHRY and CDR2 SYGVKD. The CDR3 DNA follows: TGTGCCATCAGTGAGTCAGGGGGCTACAGCTATGGCTACACCTTC. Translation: CAISESGGYSYGYTF.

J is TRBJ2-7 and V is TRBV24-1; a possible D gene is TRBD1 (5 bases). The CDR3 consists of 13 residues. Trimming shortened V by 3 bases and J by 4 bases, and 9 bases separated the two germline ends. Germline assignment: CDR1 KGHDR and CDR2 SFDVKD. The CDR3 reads CATSDTNRYEQYF. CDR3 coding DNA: TGTGCCACCAGTGATACAAACAGGTACGAGCAGTACTTC.

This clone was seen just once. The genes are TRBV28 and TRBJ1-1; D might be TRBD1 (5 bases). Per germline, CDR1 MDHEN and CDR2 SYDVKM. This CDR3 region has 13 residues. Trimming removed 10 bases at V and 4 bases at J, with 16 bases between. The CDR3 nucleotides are TGTGCCACTGGGGCGGTAACGGCCACTGAAGCTTTCTTT. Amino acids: CATGAVTATEAFF.

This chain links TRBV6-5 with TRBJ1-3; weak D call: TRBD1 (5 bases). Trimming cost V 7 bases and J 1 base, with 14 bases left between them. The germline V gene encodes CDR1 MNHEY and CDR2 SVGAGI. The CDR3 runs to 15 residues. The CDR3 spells CASTRPGVSGNTIYF. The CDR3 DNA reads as TGTGCCAGCACCCGACCGGGGGTATCTGGAAACACCATATATTTT.

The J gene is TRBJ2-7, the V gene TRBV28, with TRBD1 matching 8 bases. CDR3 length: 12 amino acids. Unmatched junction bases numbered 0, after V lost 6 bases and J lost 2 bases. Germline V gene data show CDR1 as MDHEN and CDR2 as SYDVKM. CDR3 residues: CASRGQAYEQYF. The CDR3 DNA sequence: TGTGCCAGCAGGGGACAGGCCTACGAGCAGTACTTC.

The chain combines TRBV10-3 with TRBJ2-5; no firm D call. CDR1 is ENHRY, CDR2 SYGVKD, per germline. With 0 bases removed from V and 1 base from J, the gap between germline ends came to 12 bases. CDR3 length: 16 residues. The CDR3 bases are TGTGCCATCAGTGAGTCAGAAGTAGCCGCCCAAGAGACCCAGTACTTC. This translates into CAISESEVAAQETQYF.

CDR3 DNA sequence: TGTGCCAGCAGTGCCAGGACAGGAGAGACCTATGGCTACACCTTC. This codes for CASSARTGETYGYTF. This chain connects TRBV2 to TRBJ1-2; TRBD1 matches at 7 bases. The length of the CDR3 is 15 residues. The trim removed 4 bases at V and 4 bases at J, leaving 9 bases unmatched. The germline V gene encodes CDR1 SNHLY and CDR2 FYNNEI.

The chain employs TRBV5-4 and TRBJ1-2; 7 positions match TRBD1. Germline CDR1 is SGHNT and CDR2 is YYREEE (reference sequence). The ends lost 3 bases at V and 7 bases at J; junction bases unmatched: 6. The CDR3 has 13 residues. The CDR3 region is CASSSQGEAGYTF. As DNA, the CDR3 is TGTGCCAGCAGCTCTCAGGGGGAGGCTGGCTACACCTTC.

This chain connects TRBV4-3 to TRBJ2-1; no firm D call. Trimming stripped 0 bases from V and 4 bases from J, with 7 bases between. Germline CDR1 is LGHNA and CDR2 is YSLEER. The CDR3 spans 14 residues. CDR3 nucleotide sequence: TGCGCCAGCAGCCAAGATCGGTCTTACAATGAGCAGTTCTTC. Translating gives CASSQDRSYNEQFF.